The 12 T cell receptor beta chains given below trace back to one sample, sequenced in a study of human T cells and chemical hapten exposure. Using its own MiXCR run on the RACE reads, TCRdb lists one record per CDR3 protein. The sample has approximately 82,000 distinct CDR3 sequences, roughly a tenth seen once. The sample's time point: patch test 1, 2 weeks after DPC sensitization. This sample's treatment: therapeutic diphenylcyclopropenone sensitization with weekly scalp DPC. Sample: whole blood, taken in connection with sensitization to the hapten diphenylcyclopropenone (DPC). The receptors come from a man aged 35 to 55 with alopecia areata. Some clones in this sample may be carry-over from other donors' samples.

This clonotype was counted only a few times. The rearrangement links TRBV20-1 to TRBJ2-3; TRBD2 matches 9 bases. Germline assignment: CDR1 DFQATT and CDR2 SNEGSKA (reference sequence). J was trimmed by 5 bases and V by 3 bases; bases with no gene match: 9. There are 15 residues in the CDR3. CDR3 in amino acids: CSASSLAGAIDTQYF. The DNA of the CDR3 is TGCAGTGCTAGTTCATTAGCGGGAGCGATAGATACGCAGTATTTT.

This clonotype was recorded at least ten times. The rearrangement links TRBV6-2 or TRBV6-3 to TRBJ1-5, with TRBD1 identical over 11 bases. The V segment lost 4 bases and the J segment 6 bases; nucleotides outside the gene matches: 2. CDR3 size: 14 residues. Germline V CDR1 and CDR2: MNHEY, SVGEGT. In DNA, the CDR3 is TGTGCCAGCAGTTGGACAGGGGGCGTTCAGCCCCAGCATTTT. It encodes CASSWTGGVQPQHF.

The table lists this clonotype with many counts. This chain joins TRBV6-6 and TRBJ2-7; D is ambiguous. CDR3 length: 14 residues. Germline V lookup: CDR1 MNHNY, CDR2 SVGAGI (reference sequence). V lost 7 bases, J lost 2 bases, and 15 bases lay in between. CDR3 sequence reads: CASTVWAGTYEQYF. The CDR3 DNA reads TGTGCCAGCACGGTCTGGGCAGGAACCTACGAGCAGTACTTC.

CDR3 sequence: CASSLASGTASNQPQHF. DNA of the CDR3: TGTGCCAGCAGCTTAGCGTCCGGGACGGCCAGCAATCAGCCCCAGCATTTT. V and J are TRBV7-9 and TRBJ1-5; perhaps TRBD1 as D (5 bases). CDR1 is SEHNR and CDR2 is FQNEAQ in the germline V gene (reference sequence). CDR3 length equals 17 residues. Between the trimmed V and J ends, which lost 0 bases and 1 base, there was a span of 13 bases.

The V and J genes are TRBV21-1 and TRBJ2-7; the table's D gene call, TRBD1, was not cross checked with the DNA. TRBV21-1 is tagged as a pseudogene. The length of the CDR3 is 14 residues. CDR3 DNA sequence: TGTGCCAGCACCACCGAAGCCCCGGTCTACGAGCAGTACGTC. Its protein product is CASTTEAPVYEQYV.

The chain uses TRBV14 and TRBJ2-2; 13 bases agree with TRBD2. The CDR3 sequence is 17 residues long. After removal of 0 bases from V and 5 bases from J, the junction contained 3 bases not matched to a gene. CDR1 and CDR2 (germline): SGHDN, FVKESK. CDR3: CASSQDWTSGRTGELFF. The CDR3 DNA follows: TGTGCCAGCAGCCAAGATTGGACTAGCGGGAGAACCGGGGAGCTGTTTTTT.

This clonotype has ten or more counts. CDR3 region: CASRRDRAFSGNTIYF. CDR3 in DNA: TGTGCCAGCAGACGGGACAGGGCCTTCTCTGGAAACACCATATATTTT. This chain uses TRBV6-1 with TRBJ1-3, with TRBD1 matching over 9 bases. The CDR3 is 16 amino acids. Germline V gene sequence: CDR1 MNHNS, CDR2 SASEGT. The ends lost 6 bases at V and 0 bases at J; junction bases unmatched: 6.

Ten or more counts support this clonotype. The chain joins TRBV12-3 or TRBV12-4 to TRBJ1-5; D remains ambiguous. The CDR3 is 16 amino acids. Trimming shortened V by 3 bases and J by 3 bases, and 15 bases separated the two germline ends. CDR3 coding DNA: TGTGCCAGCAGTTTGAGCTTGGTCAGGAACAATCAGCCCCAGCATTTT. Its translation is CASSLSLVRNNQPQHF.

The chain recombines TRBV20-1 with TRBJ2-1; the D is unclear. Germline V gene data show CDR1 as DFQATT and CDR2 as SNEGSKA (reference sequence). The V end was cut by 0 bases, the J end by 15 bases, with 12 bases between. The CDR3 sequence is 11 residues long. CDR3 sequence: CSARDSSPSFF. CDR3 DNA sequence: TGCAGTGCTAGAGATTCAAGCCCCTCGTTCTTC.

This clonotype occurred a few times. Compared with germline, one end of the junction differs, possibly owing to a read error. The V gene is TRBV6-2 or TRBV6-3, the J gene TRBJ1-5; no firm D call. CDR1 MNHEY and CDR2 SVGEGT come from the germline V gene. This CDR3 is 15 amino acids long. CDR3 loop: CANSYGVTSNQPQHF. CDR3 coding DNA: TGTGCCAACAGTTATGGCGTTACGTCCAATCAGCCCCAGCATTTT.

V gene TRBV7-9 combines with J gene TRBJ2-1; 16 nucleotides agree with TRBD2. The CDR3 is 17 residues long. J was trimmed by 7 bases and V by 1 base; bases with no gene match: 4. Germline assignment: CDR1 SEHNR and CDR2 FQNEAQ (reference sequence). The CDR3 is CASSLEGGLAGGNEQFF. The CDR3 nucleotides are TGTGCCAGCAGCTTAGAGGGGGGACTAGCGGGAGGGAATGAGCAGTTCTTC.

This clonotype was observed a handful of times. The rearrangement uses TRBV6-2 or TRBV6-3 and TRBJ2-7, with a tentative D call TRBD2 (5 bases). The germline V and J ends were trimmed by 6 bases and 7 bases, with 19 bases remaining between them. The CDR3 runs 14 residues. Germline V gene lookup returns CDR1 MNHEY and CDR2 SVGEGT. The DNA of the CDR3 is TGTGCCAGCAGCCAAGGGCGCTTTGAGGGTGAGCAGTACTTC. Encoded protein: CASSQGRFEGEQYF.